Each of the 26 T cell receptor beta chains below was sequenced from the same sample in a study of cytomegalovirus exposure and HLA in healthy donors. PCR primers comprised 60 Vbeta and 13 Jbeta primers. Measured with immunoSEQ multiplex PCR; TCRdb has only the in-frame clones, and not every one. The data show some 120,000 clones, with around 67% seen just once and 4.1% held by the top ten. Sequencing was carried out using PBMCs. Receptor source: a woman in her forties in good health and CMV-seronegative.

The chain couples TRBV14 to TRBJ1-2; 8 bases are a match to TRBD1. Germline V CDR1 and CDR2: SGHDN, FVKESK. The CDR3 is made up of 13 amino acids. J gave up 4 bases and V 5 bases, and 3 bases lay outside the gene matches. The CDR3 DNA sequence: TGTGCCAGCAGCTCACAGGGGGGCTATGGCTACACCTTC. This codes for CASSSQGGYGYTF.

The V and J genes are TRBV27 and TRBJ1-3; no clear D gene. Germline V gene data show CDR1 as MNHEY and CDR2 as SMNVEV (reference sequence). This CDR3 has 18 residues. V was clipped by 2 bases and J by 0 bases, with 17 bases between them. The CDR3 here is CASSLKPPRVSSGNTIYF. The CDR3 DNA reads TGTGCCAGCAGTTTAAAGCCCCCCCGGGTCAGCTCTGGAAACACCATATATTTT.

The chain uses TRBV7-9 and TRBJ1-2; possibly TRBD1 for D (6 bases). The V gene lost 5 bases and the J gene lost 6 bases, with 16 bases spanning the gap. CDR1 SEHNR and CDR2 FQNEAQ come from the germline V gene (reference sequence). CDR3 size: 14 residues. CDR3 coding DNA: TGTGCCAGCAGCCCACTAGGGGGGGAGAATGGCTACACCTTC. It is translated as CASSPLGGENGYTF.

The chain couples TRBV19 to TRBJ2-3; maybe TRBD2 (5 bases). The CDR3 consists of 15 residues. V was cut by 4 bases and J by 4 bases, with 15 bases left in between. CDR1 LNHDA and CDR2 SQIVND come from the germline V gene (reference sequence). CDR3 residues: CASSNGLPLADTQYF. The CDR3 DNA is TGTGCCAGTAGTAACGGACTCCCCCTCGCAGATACGCAGTATTTT.

V is TRBV7-3 and J is TRBJ2-1; 7 nucleotides agree with TRBD2. Per germline, CDR1 SGHTA and CDR2 FQGTGA. The CDR3 consists of 17 residues. Trimming took 2 bases from V and 2 from J; bases not matched to a gene: 9. DNA of the CDR3: TGTGCCAGCAGCTTACGGCGCGGCGGGGGAACCTACAATGAGCAGTTCTTC. It yields the protein CASSLRRGGGTYNEQFF. The full variable domain, its missing parts supplied by reference TRBV7-3 and TRBJ2-1, is GAGVSQTPSNKVTEKGKYVELRCDPISGHTALYWYRQSLGQGPEFLIYFQGTGAADDSGLPNDRFFAVRPEGSVSTLKIQRTERGDSAVYLCASSLRRGGGTYNEQFFGPGTRLTVL.

The rearrangement links TRBV29-1 to TRBJ2-7; D possibly corresponds to TRBD2 (5 bases). This CDR3 contains 12 residues. The germline V gene encodes CDR1 SQVTM and CDR2 ANQGSEA. The V end was cut by 6 bases, the J end by 2 bases, with 11 bases between. As DNA, the CDR3 is TGCAGCGTGTCGGGGTCAACCTACGAGCAGTACTTC. Residues: CSVSGSTYEQYF.

V and J are TRBV4-3 and TRBJ2-7; D uncertain. Trimming pared 2 bases from V and 6 bases from J, leaving 20 bases between. CDR1 is LGHNA and CDR2 is YSLEER in the germline V gene. The CDR3 has 16 residues. CDR3: CASSQWLVDPEAEQYF. DNA for the CDR3: TGCGCCAGCAGCCAATGGCTAGTGGATCCAGAAGCCGAGCAGTACTTC.

The sample holds one count of this clone. The rearrangement links TRBV21-1 to TRBJ2-3; the D call in the table, TRBD2, was not verified against the DNA. TRBV21-1 is a pseudogene segment. The CDR3 has 17 amino acids. The CDR3 coding sequence is TGTGCCAGCAGCTTTCCCCCCGGACCCGGGGTTAGGAATACGCAGTATTTT. This encodes CASSFPPGPGVRNTQYF.

The sample holds a few counts of this clone. The chain has TRBV28 and TRBJ1-5; a possible D gene is TRBD1 (5 bases). V was trimmed by 2 bases and J by 6 bases, leaving 11 bases between them. This CDR3 is 14 amino acids long. CDR1 and CDR2 from the germline V gene are MDHEN and SYDVKM. The CDR3 bases are TGTGCCAGCAGTTTAGGCGGGACGGGTCAGCCCCAGCATTTT. It encodes CASSLGGTGQPQHF.

The chain couples TRBV5-6 to TRBJ1-3; tentatively, D is TRBD1 (5 bases). This CDR3 contains 16 residues. CDR1 is SGHDT, CDR2 YYEEEE, per germline. V was cut by 2 bases and J by 2 bases, with 14 bases left in between. CDR3 nucleotides: TGTGCCAGCAGCTTTAGGGGACTCCAGCCTGGAAACACCATATATTTT. Translating gives CASSFRGLQPGNTIYF.

The chain combines TRBV4-1 with TRBJ2-1; possible D gene TRBD2, 5 bases. Germline CDR1 is MGHRA and CDR2 is YSYEKL. The CDR3 is 16 residues long. V dropped 1 base and J dropped 9 bases, with 19 bases sitting between them. CDR3 bases: TGCGCCAGCAGCCAAGGTGGGCTAGCTCCCGATCGTGAGCAGTTCTTC. Translated: CASSQGGLAPDREQFF.

The V and J genes are TRBV5-1 and TRBJ2-1, with 10 bases matching TRBD2. Germline V gene sequence: CDR1 SGHRS, CDR2 YFSETQ. J lost 9 bases, V lost 0 bases, and 6 bases had no gene match. This CDR3 is built from 15 residues. The CDR3 sequence is CASSLAGLAGAEQFF. The CDR3 nucleotides read TGCGCCAGCAGCTTGGCCGGGCTAGCGGGAGCTGAGCAGTTCTTC.

The gene calls are TRBV7-8 and TRBJ2-5, with 13 bases identical to TRBD2. Germline CDR1 is SGHVS and CDR2 is FQNEAQ. The CDR3 spans 17 residues. With 5 bases clipped from V and 4 bases from J, the junction kept 10 bases outside the gene matches. The chain's CDR3 is CASSLGTSGAGRETQYF. CDR3 DNA sequence: TGTGCCAGCAGCCTCGGGACTAGCGGGGCAGGGCGAGAGACCCAGTACTTC. The entire variable domain, with the rest obtained from reference TRBV7-8 and TRBJ2-5, is as follows: GAGVSQSPRYKVAKRGQDVALRCDPISGHVSLFWYQQALGQGPEFLTYFQNEAQLDKSGLPSDRFFAERPEGSVSTLKIQRTQQEDSAVYLCASSLGTSGAGRETQYFGPGTRLLVL.

This rearrangement joins TRBV7-2 to TRBJ2-3; no clear D gene. This CDR3 contains 12 residues. Germline CDR1 reads SGHTA; CDR2 reads FQGNSA. V was shortened by 3 bases and J by 3 bases, with 4 bases between the two germline ends. CDR3 coding DNA: TGTGCCAGCAGCTTCCTTACAGATACGCAGTATTTT. As protein: CASSFLTDTQYF.

J is TRBJ2-7 and V is TRBV18; D unresolved. Trimming took off 4 bases at V and 6 bases at J, with 13 bases between the two ends. Germline V gene data show CDR1 as KGHSH and CDR2 as LQKENI. The CDR3 sequence is 13 residues long. The CDR3: CASSRSGSGEQYF. CDR3 bases: TGTGCCAGCTCACGTTCGGGTTCTGGCGAGCAGTACTTC.

The chain recombines TRBV7-2 with TRBJ1-3; the match to TRBD1 covers 7 bases. CDR1 is SGHTA, CDR2 FQGNSA, per germline. CDR3 length: 15 residues. V lost 3 bases, J lost 4 bases, and 6 bases stayed unmatched. The CDR3 nucleotides read TGTGCCAGCAGCTTTACAGGGGATATAGGAAACACCATATATTTT. This encodes CASSFTGDIGNTIYF.

The chain combines TRBV7-3 with TRBJ2-1, with 12 bases that match TRBD2. CDR3 length equals 15 residues. The germline V gene has CDR1 SGHTA and CDR2 FQGTGA. V lost 4 bases and J lost 7; bases outside the gene matches: 5. The CDR3 DNA follows: TGTGCCAGCAGCTCCCGACTAGCGGGGGTGAATGAGCAGTTCTTC. Protein: CASSSRLAGVNEQFF. Complete variable domain (other parts from reference TRBV7-3 and TRBJ2-1): GAGVSQTPSNKVTEKGKYVELRCDPISGHTALYWYRQSLGQGPEFLIYFQGTGAADDSGLPNDRFFAVRPEGSVSTLKIQRTERGDSAVYLCASSSRLAGVNEQFFGPGTRLTVL.

V gene TRBV7-2 combines with J gene TRBJ2-7; 7 bases are shared with TRBD2. Trimming at V came to 1 base and at J to 1 base, leaving 4 bases not matched to a gene. This CDR3 region has 15 residues. CDR1 is SGHTA and CDR2 is FQGNSA in the germline V gene. CDR3 nucleotide sequence: TGTGCCAGCAGCTTAGGACGGGAGGCTTCCTACGAGCAGTACTTC. Amino acids: CASSLGREASYEQYF.

This clone appeared once. V and J are TRBV30 and TRBJ2-1; 9 bases align to TRBD2. The CDR3 is 14 amino acids. Germline assignment: CDR1 GTSNPN and CDR2 SVGIG (reference sequence). The V and J ends lost 5 bases and 5 bases, in that order; junction bases with no gene match: 7. CDR3 DNA sequence: TGTGCCTGGGCCCGCGGGGGGGGAAACAATGAGCAGTTCTTC. Translating gives CAWARGGGNNEQFF.

The chain recombines TRBV6-5 with TRBJ2-5; the D gene is possibly TRBD2 (5 bases). Germline CDR1 is MNHEY and CDR2 is SVGAGI. V lost 8 bases and J lost 2, with 9 bases in between. This CDR3 is 12 amino acids long. CDR3 nucleotides: TGTGCCAGCTCCCGGGGTCAAGAGACCCAGTACTTC. Encoded protein: CASSRGQETQYF.

The chain combines TRBV4-3 with TRBJ2-6; TRBD1 aligns across 12 bases. The CDR3 spans 18 residues. With 5 bases clipped from V and 4 bases from J, the junction kept 9 bases outside the gene matches. CDR1 LGHNA and CDR2 YSLEER come from the germline V gene. Written as DNA, the CDR3 is TGCGCCAGCAGCATCGGGACAGGGGGCGCTTCCGGGGCCAACGTCCTGACTTTC. Translated: CASSIGTGGASGANVLTF.

This sequence joins TRBV7-7 and TRBJ2-1; 14 positions match TRBD2. V lost 5 bases and J lost 8; bases outside the gene matches: 8. The CDR3 consists of 16 residues. Germline V gene sequence: CDR1 SSHAT, CDR2 FNYEAQ (reference sequence). The CDR3 DNA reads TGTGCCAGCAGCCCAGGACTAGCGGGGGGCATCTATGAGCAGTTCTTC. Translated, it gives CASSPGLAGGIYEQFF.

This rearrangement joins TRBV6-1 to TRBJ2-2; 7 bases map to TRBD1. This CDR3 comprises 15 residues. Germline trimming cut 3 bases from V and 6 bases from J; bases unmatched to any gene: 7. Germline CDR1 is MNHNS and CDR2 is SASEGT. In nucleotides, the CDR3 is TGTGCCAGCAGTGACGGACAGGAGTTGGCCGGGGAGCTGTTTTTT. Translation: CASSDGQELAGELFF.

V and J are TRBV4-1 and TRBJ1-2; D unresolved. CDR1 MGHRA and CDR2 YSYEKL come from the germline V gene. This CDR3 contains 13 residues. Trimming pared 1 base from V and 10 bases from J, leaving 13 bases between. CDR3 in DNA: TGCGCCAGCAGCCAAGTACGAACAGTGGACTACACCTTC. It yields the protein CASSQVRTVDYTF.

The genes are TRBV27 and TRBJ2-7, with 7 bases matching TRBD2. V trimming: 5 bases; J trimming: 2 bases; junction bases outside the gene matches: 9. The germline CDR1 and CDR2 sequences are MNHEY and SMNVEV (reference sequence). The CDR3 has 15 residues. CDR3 nucleotides: TGTGCCAGCAGTCCAAGGGTCGGGACTACCTACGAGCAGTACTTC. Translated, it gives CASSPRVGTTYEQYF.

The J gene is TRBJ2-1, the V gene TRBV7-2; D is unresolved. The CDR3 contains 15 residues. With 1 base removed from V and 8 bases from J, the gap between germline ends came to 15 bases. Germline V gives CDR1 SGHTA, CDR2 FQGNSA. The CDR3 coding sequence is TGTGCCAGCAGCTTAGAGGCGGCTAGGTGGTATGAGCAGTTCTTC. This gives the protein CASSLEAARWYEQFF.